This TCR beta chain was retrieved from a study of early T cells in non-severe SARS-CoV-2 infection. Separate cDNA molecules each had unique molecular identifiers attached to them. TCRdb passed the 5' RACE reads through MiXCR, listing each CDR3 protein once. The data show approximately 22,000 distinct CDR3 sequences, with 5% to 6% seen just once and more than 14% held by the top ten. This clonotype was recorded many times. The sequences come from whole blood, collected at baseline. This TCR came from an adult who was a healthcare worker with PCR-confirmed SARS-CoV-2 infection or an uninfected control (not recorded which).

The DNA of the CDR3 is TGCAGCGTCCACCAGGGACAGGGATCCGAGCAGTACTTC. Translating it yields CSVHQGQGSEQYF. The chain links TRBV29-1 to TRBJ2-7, with TRBD1 matching 9 bases. The CDR3 has 13 amino acids. The germline V gene has CDR1 SQVTM and CDR2 ANQGSEA. J was trimmed by 6 bases and V by 6 bases; bases with no gene match: 9.